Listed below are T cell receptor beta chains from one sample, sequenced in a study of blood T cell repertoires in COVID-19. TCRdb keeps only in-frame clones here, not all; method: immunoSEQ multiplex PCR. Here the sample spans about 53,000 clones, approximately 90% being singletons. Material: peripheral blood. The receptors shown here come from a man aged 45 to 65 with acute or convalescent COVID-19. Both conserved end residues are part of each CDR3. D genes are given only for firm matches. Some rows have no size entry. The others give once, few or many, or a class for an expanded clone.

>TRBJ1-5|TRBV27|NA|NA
TGTGCCAGTGGGGGGGCCGCAGGCAATCAGCCCCAGCATTTT
CASGGAAGNQPQHF
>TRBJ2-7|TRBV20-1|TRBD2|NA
TGCAGTGCCCTAGCGGCTTACGAGCAGTACTTC
CSALAAYEQYF
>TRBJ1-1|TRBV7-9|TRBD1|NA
TGTGCCAGCAGAGAGGGACAGGGGAAAGAAGCTTTCTTT
CASREGQGKEAFF
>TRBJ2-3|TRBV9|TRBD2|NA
TGTGCCAGCAGCGTAGTGGGACTACCAACAGATACGCAGTATTTT
CASSVVGLPTDTQYF
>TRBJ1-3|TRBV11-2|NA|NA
TGTGCCAGCAGCTTAGTCAGATTCCCTGGAAACACCATATATTTT
CASSLVRFPGNTIYF
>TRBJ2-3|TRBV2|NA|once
TGTGCCAGCAGTGAGGGACGAGGGGGAGCTACGCAGTATTTT
CASSEGRGGATQYF
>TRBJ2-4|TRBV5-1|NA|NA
TGCGCCAGCAGCTTAGCGGGCGTAGCCAAAAACATTCAGTACTTC
CASSLAGVAKNIQYF
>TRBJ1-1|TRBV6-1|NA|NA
TGTGCCAGCAGTGAAGGCGGTGCGGTGGACACTGAAGCTTTCTTT
CASSEGGAVDTEAFF
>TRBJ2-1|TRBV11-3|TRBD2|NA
TGTGCCAGCAGCTCCTACGGACTAGCGGGAGAGAACAATGAGCAGTTCTTC
CASSSYGLAGENNEQFF
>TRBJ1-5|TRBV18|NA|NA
TGTGCCAGCTCAGCGGTACCGCACAATCAGCCCCAGCATTTT
CASSAVPHNQPQHF
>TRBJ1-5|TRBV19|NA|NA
TGTGCCAGTAGTATCCCCGCCGAGGCCCAGCATTTT
CASSIPAEAQHF
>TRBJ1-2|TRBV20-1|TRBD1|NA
TGCAGTGCTAGTGCAGGGGGATCCTATGGCTACACCTTC
CSASAGGSYGYTF
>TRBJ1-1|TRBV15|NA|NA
TGTGCCACCAGCCCTACAGGGAGGAACACTGAAGCTTTCTTT
CATSPTGRNTEAFF
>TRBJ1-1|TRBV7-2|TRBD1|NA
TGTGCCAGCAGCTTAGCGCTCCAGGGGGACACTGAAGCTTTCTTT
CASSLALQGDTEAFF
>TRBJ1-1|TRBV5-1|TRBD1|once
TGCGCCAGCAGCTTGGGGGACAGGGGGCCTTTTATGAACACTGAAGCTTTCTTT
CASSLGDRGPFMNTEAFF
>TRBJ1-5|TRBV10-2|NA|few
TGCGCCAGCAATCCTACAGATAGCAATCAGCCCCAGCATTTT
CASNPTDSNQPQHF
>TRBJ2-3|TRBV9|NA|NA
TGTGCCAGCAGCGTAGTTGGCAGCACAGATACGCAGTATTTT
CASSVVGSTDTQYF
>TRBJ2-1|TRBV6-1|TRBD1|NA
TGTGCCAGCAGTGATGGGGGGGGACAGGGTTCCTACAATGAGCAGTTCTTC
CASSDGGGQGSYNEQFF
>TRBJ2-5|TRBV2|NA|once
TGTGCCAGCGGGAAACAGGGCAACCAAGAGACCCAGTACTTC
CASGKQGNQETQYF
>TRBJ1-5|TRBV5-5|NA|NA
TGTGCCAGCAGCTCGATAACCGGCGGGCCCCAGCATTTT
CASSSITGGPQHF
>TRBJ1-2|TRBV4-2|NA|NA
TGTGCCAGCAGCCAAGACTTCAGCGGCTGGGTGGATGGCTACACCTTC
CASSQDFSGWVDGYTF
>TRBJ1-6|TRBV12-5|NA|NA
TGTGCTAGTGGACAAATCGACAGCGCTAATTCACCCCTCCACTTT
CASGQIDSANSPLHF
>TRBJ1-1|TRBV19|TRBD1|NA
TGTGCCAGTAGTATTAAAGGACAGGGCTACACTGAAGCTTTCTTT
CASSIKGQGYTEAFF